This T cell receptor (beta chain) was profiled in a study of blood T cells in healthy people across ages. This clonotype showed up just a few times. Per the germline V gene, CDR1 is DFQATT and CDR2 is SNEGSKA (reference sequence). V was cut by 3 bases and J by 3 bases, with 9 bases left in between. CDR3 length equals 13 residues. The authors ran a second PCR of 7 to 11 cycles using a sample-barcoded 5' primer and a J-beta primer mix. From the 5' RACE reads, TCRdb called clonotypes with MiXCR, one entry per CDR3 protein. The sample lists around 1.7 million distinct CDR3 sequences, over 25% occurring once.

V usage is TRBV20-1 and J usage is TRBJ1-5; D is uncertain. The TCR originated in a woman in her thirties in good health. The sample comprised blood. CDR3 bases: TGCAGTGCTAGCGAAAGGTCCAATCAGCCCCAGCATTTT. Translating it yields CSASERSNQPQHF.